These 22 T cell receptor beta chains came from one sample sequenced in a study of OX40 agonist ivuxolimab in advanced cancers. TCRdb's table, derived via immunoSEQ multiplex PCR, lists solely in-frame clones and lacks some. The sample includes tens of thousands of clones, over 85% of them seen just once. The sample consisted of CD4+ or CD8+ T cells sorted from blood, taken in a trial of the OX40 agonist ivuxolimab. These receptor sequences come from an adult with an advanced solid tumor such as melanoma, head and neck, liver or kidney cancer.

The genes are TRBV27 and TRBJ2-5; 9 positions agree with TRBD1. Germline values: CDR1 MNHEY, CDR2 SMNVEV (reference sequence). CDR3 size: 14 residues. The ends lost 5 bases at V and 5 bases at J; junction bases unmatched: 6. The chain's CDR3 is CASSRTGDLETQYF. In DNA, the CDR3 is TGTGCCAGCAGTCGGACAGGGGATTTGGAGACCCAGTACTTC.

The V call is TRBV11-3, the J call TRBJ2-3; 9 nucleotides match TRBD2. V was pared by 2 bases and J by 2 bases, with 5 bases of the junction left unmatched. The CDR3 sequence is 16 residues long. CDR1 and CDR2 (germline): SGHNT, YENEEA. CDR3 coding DNA: TGTGCCAGCAGCTTAAAGACTAGCGGACTCACAGATACGCAGTATTTT. Its protein is CASSLKTSGLTDTQYF.

The chain uses TRBV19 and TRBJ1-1; 8 bases match TRBD1. The CDR3 is 15 amino acids. Per germline, CDR1 LNHDA and CDR2 SQIVND (reference sequence). V gave up 4 bases and J gave up 4 bases; unmatched junction bases: 8. The CDR3: CASSRRTGWGTEAFF. CDR3 in DNA: TGTGCCAGTAGTAGGCGGACAGGGTGGGGCACTGAAGCTTTCTTT.

The chain links TRBV7-2 to TRBJ2-3; D may match TRBD1 or TRBD2 (6 bases each). Trimming stripped 2 bases from V and 0 bases from J, with 15 bases between. The germline V gene has CDR1 SGHTA and CDR2 FQGNSA. This CDR3 has 17 amino acids. Here the CDR3 reads CASSLLGGSPSTDTQYF. The CDR3 DNA reads as TGTGCCAGCAGCTTATTAGGGGGGAGCCCTAGCACAGATACGCAGTATTTT.

The rearrangement links TRBV29-1 to TRBJ2-1; 10 nucleotides match TRBD1. This CDR3 spans 12 amino acids. Germline V lookup: CDR1 SQVTM, CDR2 ANQGSEA. The V segment lost 8 bases and the J segment 6 bases; nucleotides outside the gene matches: 4. CDR3 DNA sequence: TGCAGCAGCCGACAGGGGGCCAATGAGCAGTTCTTC. It specifies CSSRQGANEQFF.

The chain links TRBV6-1 to TRBJ1-2, with D possibly TRBD1 on 5 matching bases. This CDR3 spans 14 amino acids. The germline CDR1 and CDR2 sequences are MNHNS and SASEGT. V lost 4 bases to trimming and J lost 3 bases, with 12 bases between them. The CDR3 DNA reads as TGTGCCAGCAGTGTCAGGGAATTTGACTATGGCTACACCTTC. Amino acids: CASSVREFDYGYTF.

In DNA form, the CDR3 reads TGTGCCAGCAGCAAGGAAAGGGGACGGTACCATCAGCCCCAGCATTTT. Protein product: CASSKERGRYHQPQHF. This sequence joins TRBV21-1 and TRBJ1-5. TRBV21-1 is annotated as a pseudogene. The CDR3 sequence is 16 residues long.

The chain joins TRBV11-2 to TRBJ2-3, with 9 bases matching TRBD1. The CDR3 loop spans 15 amino acids. V lost 5 bases and J lost 2; bases outside the gene matches: 5. The germline gives CDR1 SGHAT, CDR2 FQNNGV. CDR3 coding DNA: TGTGCCAGCAGCCCCAGGACAGGGGTCACAGATACGCAGTATTTT. Its protein product is CASSPRTGVTDTQYF.

The chain combines TRBV2 with TRBJ1-2; D may be TRBD1 (5 bases). CDR1 and CDR2 (germline): SNHLY, FYNNEI. With 8 bases removed from V and 4 bases from J, the gap between germline ends came to 8 bases. The CDR3 is 11 amino acids. Written as DNA, the CDR3 is TGTGCCAGCGGGGCGAGCTATGGCTACACCTTC. The encoded protein is CASGASYGYTF.

The gene calls are TRBV29-1 and TRBJ1-2; a weak D match, TRBD1 (5 bases). Germline V gene sequence: CDR1 SQVTM, CDR2 ANQGSEA. The CDR3 covers 15 residues. V was shortened by 5 bases and J by 6 bases, with 22 bases between the two germline ends. CDR3 DNA: TGCAGCGTTCTGGCCCGGAGGGGCGCCGTGGATGGCTACACCTTC. Its translation is CSVLARRGAVDGYTF.

The V call is TRBV27, the J call TRBJ2-5; 7 nucleotides match TRBD1. The V gene's germline CDR1 is MNHEY and CDR2 SMNVEV (reference sequence). V was clipped by 3 bases and J by 9 bases; unmatched bases: 19. This CDR3 is 17 amino acids long. The CDR3: CASSFSGTEARRSSQYF. CDR3 sequence (DNA): TGTGCCAGCAGTTTTTCGGGGACAGAAGCCCGCAGGAGCTCCCAGTACTTC.

J is TRBJ1-2 and V is TRBV7-9; D perhaps matches TRBD1 (5 bases). The germline gives CDR1 SEHNR, CDR2 FQNEAQ (reference sequence). The CDR3 has 13 residues. V lost 11 bases, J lost 4 bases, and 17 bases lay in between. The CDR3 DNA reads as TGTGCCGGCCATACCGGGACTTCCTATGGCTACACCTTC. It codes for CAGHTGTSYGYTF. The full variable domain, its missing parts supplied by reference TRBV7-9 and TRBJ1-2, is DTGVSQNPRHKITKRGQNVTFRCDPISEHNRLYWYRQTLGQGPEFLTYFQNEAQLEKSRLLSDRFSAERPKGSFSTLEIQRTEQGDSAMYLCAGHTGTSYGYTFGSGTRLTVV.

Only a few counts were recorded for this clone. V and J are TRBV5-1 and TRBJ1-2, with 9 bases fitting TRBD1. V lost 5 bases to trimming and J lost 5 bases; unmatched junction nucleotides: 13. The CDR3 sequence is 16 residues long. Germline V CDR1 and CDR2: SGHRS, YFSETQ. CDR3 amino acids: CASSYDGTGSFYGYTF. The CDR3 DNA sequence: TGCGCCAGCAGTTATGACGGGACAGGGTCCTTTTATGGCTACACCTTC.

This chain links TRBV6-5 with TRBJ1-1; D call uncertain. From germline, CDR1 is MNHEY and CDR2 SVGAGI. CDR3 length: 13 amino acids. Deletions cut 1 base from V and 1 base from J, with 4 bases between. For the CDR3, the DNA is TGTGCCAGCAGTTACTATGCGAACACTGAAGCTTTCTTT. It yields the protein CASSYYANTEAFF.

The rearrangement links TRBV30 to TRBJ2-7, with TRBD2 matching 11 bases. CDR3 length: 14 residues. Germline V gene lookup returns CDR1 GTSNPN and CDR2 SVGIG (reference sequence). V shed 5 bases and J 2 bases; nucleotides not matched to a gene: 5. Here the CDR3 reads CAWEVAGGTYEQYF. The DNA for the CDR3 is TGTGCCTGGGAGGTAGCGGGGGGGACCTACGAGCAGTACTTC.

The V gene is TRBV7-7, the J gene TRBJ1-2; no clear D gene. V was pared by 1 base and J by 4 bases, with 16 bases between. Germline CDR1 SSHAT, CDR2 FNYEAQ (reference sequence). The CDR3 spans 16 residues. Here the CDR3 reads CASSLGSRGSGYGYTF. The CDR3 nucleotides read TGTGCCAGCAGCTTAGGATCCCGGGGATCCGGCTATGGCTACACCTTC.

The CDR3 region has the DNA TGTGCCAGCAGTGAAGCCGGCAGGGGCGGCCAGCCCCAGCATTTT. It translates to CASSEAGRGGQPQHF. The gene calls are TRBV6-1 and TRBJ1-5, with a weak D call TRBD1 (6 bases). This CDR3 is built from 15 residues. Germline assignment: CDR1 MNHNS and CDR2 SASEGT. Trimming removed 0 bases from V and 7 bases from J, with 13 bases in between.

This sequence joins TRBV19 and TRBJ1-2; no definite D call. This CDR3 region has 11 residues. V lost 7 bases and J 5 bases, leaving 8 bases between the germline ends. CDR1 is LNHDA and CDR2 is SQIVND in the germline V gene (reference sequence). The DNA of the CDR3 is TGTGCCAGTAATGATAGATATGGCTACACCTTC. Translating gives CASNDRYGYTF. The whole variable domain, filled in from reference TRBV19 and TRBJ1-2, reads DGGITQSPKYLFRKEGQNVTLSCEQNLNHDAMYWYRQDPGQGLRLIYYSQIVNDFQKGDIAEGYSVSREKKESFPLTVTSAQKNPTAFYLCASNDRYGYTFGSGTRLTVV.

This chain connects TRBV6-5 to TRBJ1-2; 8 positions match TRBD1. Germline lookup yields CDR1 MNHEY and CDR2 SVGAGI. This CDR3 contains 14 residues. The junction had 5 bases not matched to a gene; V was cut back by 8 bases and J by 0 bases. CDR3 coding DNA: TGTGCCAGCGGACAGGGCGGATCTAACTATGGCTACACCTTC. Translated: CASGQGGSNYGYTF.

The chain joins TRBV1 to TRBJ2-3; TRBD1, the table's D call, was not compared with the DNA. TRBV1 is reported as a pseudogene. The CDR3 sequence is 15 residues long. CDR3 bases: TGCACCAGCAGCCCGGACAGGGGAGGCACAGATACGCAGTATTTT. This encodes CTSSPDRGGTDTQYF.

This rearrangement joins TRBV6-1 to TRBJ2-4; possible D gene TRBD2, 5 bases. The CDR3 consists of 15 residues. Germline CDR1 reads MNHNS; CDR2 reads SASEGT. Trimming took 0 bases from V and 3 from J, leaving 9 bases between them. The CDR3 reads CASSEAPGGKNIQYF. The CDR3 region has the DNA TGTGCCAGCAGTGAAGCCCCCGGAGGCAAAAACATTCAGTACTTC.

This chain connects TRBV27 to TRBJ2-5, with 11 nucleotides matching TRBD2. The CDR3 runs to 18 residues. V trimming: 2 bases; J trimming: 5 bases; junction bases outside the gene matches: 13. Germline V gene data show CDR1 as MNHEY and CDR2 as SMNVEV (reference sequence). The CDR3 sequence: CASSLGSELASGRETQYF. DNA for the CDR3: TGTGCCAGCAGTTTAGGTTCGGAACTGGCTAGCGGGAGGGAGACCCAGTACTTC.